This passage covers 18 T cell receptor beta chains from one sample sequenced in a study of blood T cell repertoires in COVID-19. TCRdb's copy holds only in-frame clones and misses some; the assay was immunoSEQ multiplex PCR. The sample includes roughly 120,000 clones, approximately 90% seen only once; the top ten take 25% to 35%. What was sequenced was peripheral blood. These receptors all come from a man aged 70 or older with active or convalescent COVID-19.

The chain carries TRBV6-5 and TRBJ1-2; unclear D gene. V was shortened by 3 bases and J by 6 bases, with 11 bases between the two germline ends. There are 13 residues in the CDR3. Looked up from germline, CDR1 is MNHEY and CDR2 is SVGAGI. In nucleotides, the CDR3 is TGTGCCAGCAGTTATTTATACGGGGATGGCTACACCTTC. Amino acids: CASSYLYGDGYTF.

This clone was seen once. The DNA for the CDR3 is TGCGCCAGCAGACAGTCTAATGAAAAACTGTTTTTT. Protein sequence: CASRQSNEKLFF. V gene TRBV5-1 combines with J gene TRBJ1-4; D is unclear. The ends were cut back, 5 bases at V and 3 bases at J, with 5 bases in the middle. The CDR3 sequence is 12 residues long. Germline loops: CDR1 SGHRS, CDR2 YFSETQ.

This rearrangement joins TRBV10-3 to TRBJ2-7, with D possibly being TRBD2 (5 bases). V lost 4 bases and J 2 bases, leaving 12 bases between the germline ends. The CDR3 has 14 amino acids. Germline-derived CDR1 and CDR2 are ENHRY and SYGVKD. The CDR3 bases are TGTGCCATCAGTGTCTCGTACGGGACCTACGAGCAGTACTTC. Protein product: CAISVSYGTYEQYF.

This chain uses TRBV19 with TRBJ2-2, with TRBD2 identical over 9 bases. Germline V gives CDR1 LNHDA, CDR2 SQIVND (reference sequence). Losses at the gene ends were 4 bases for V and 1 base for J; bases not matched to a gene: 4. The length of the CDR3 is 16 residues. The CDR3, as DNA: TGTGCCAGTAGTACGGGGACTAGCAGGAACACCGGGGAGCTGTTTTTT. This codes for CASSTGTSRNTGELFF.

This rearrangement joins TRBV6-5 to TRBJ2-3; 14 nucleotides agree with TRBD2. The CDR3 contains 15 residues. V shed 6 bases, J shed 5 bases, and the junction held 4 bases outside the gene matches. CDR1 and CDR2 (germline): MNHEY, SVGAGI. This chain's CDR3 is CASSGTSGRRDTQYF. Written as DNA, the CDR3 is TGTGCCAGCAGCGGGACTAGCGGGAGAAGAGATACGCAGTATTTT.

The chain uses TRBV19 and TRBJ1-2, with 8 bases that match TRBD1. J lost 7 bases, V lost 5 bases, and 12 bases had no gene match. This CDR3 is 15 amino acids long. In germline, CDR1 is LNHDA, CDR2 SQIVND (reference sequence). CDR3 loop: CASSSQSGQGGGYTF. CDR3 DNA: TGTGCCAGTAGTTCCCAATCCGGACAGGGAGGTGGCTACACCTTC. Full variable domain (remainder filled in from reference TRBV19 and TRBJ1-2): DGGITQSPKYLFRKEGQNVTLSCEQNLNHDAMYWYRQDPGQGLRLIYYSQIVNDFQKGDIAEGYSVSREKKESFPLTVTSAQKNPTAFYLCASSSQSGQGGGYTFGSGTRLTVV.

J is TRBJ2-3 and V is TRBV10-3; TRBD2 aligns across 15 bases. Germline lookup yields CDR1 ENHRY and CDR2 SYGVKD. Trimming took 5 bases from V and 5 from J; bases not matched to a gene: 8. CDR3 size: 17 residues. CDR3 in DNA: TGTGCCATCAGTTCGGGACTAGCGGGAGGATTAGGAGATACGCAGTATTTT. Protein sequence: CAISSGLAGGLGDTQYF.

The DNA of the CDR3 is TGTGCCAGCAGCTCCCAGGGTTCGACTAATGAAAAACTGTTTTTT. This gives the protein CASSSQGSTNEKLFF. The chain has TRBV7-2 and TRBJ1-4, with D maybe TRBD1 (5 bases). Germline loops: CDR1 SGHTA, CDR2 FQGNSA. V was pared by 4 bases and J by 2 bases, with 11 bases between. The CDR3 runs to 15 residues.

The chain recombines TRBV7-9 with TRBJ2-3; D is possibly TRBD2 (6 bases). The CDR3 totals 14 residues. CDR1 is SEHNR and CDR2 is FQNEAQ in the germline V gene (reference sequence). V dropped 5 bases and J dropped 2 bases, with 11 bases sitting between them. As DNA, the CDR3 is TGTGCCAGCAGCCACTGGGACTCCACAGATACGCAGTATTTT. It encodes CASSHWDSTDTQYF. Full variable domain (outside the CDR3, taken from reference TRBV7-9 and TRBJ2-3): DTGVSQNPRHKITKRGQNVTFRCDPISEHNRLYWYRQTLGQGPEFLTYFQNEAQLEKSRLLSDRFSAERPKGSFSTLEIQRTEQGDSAMYLCASSHWDSTDTQYFGPGTRLTVL.

The rearrangement uses TRBV5-1 and TRBJ2-3; 9 bases agree with TRBD2. This CDR3 is 15 amino acids long. After removal of 7 bases from V and 0 bases from J, the junction contained 6 bases not matched to a gene. Germline V gives CDR1 SGHRS, CDR2 YFSETQ. DNA of the CDR3: TGCGCCAGCCAACTAGCGGGCCATAGCACAGATACGCAGTATTTT. It yields the protein CASQLAGHSTDTQYF.

V and J are TRBV14 and TRBJ1-6, with TRBD1 as a possible D gene (6 bases). The CDR3 covers 14 residues. V was trimmed by 8 bases and J by 0 bases, leaving 8 bases between them. Germline V gene lookup returns CDR1 SGHDN and CDR2 FVKESK. The CDR3 spells CASARGSYNSPLHF. The CDR3 DNA sequence: TGTGCCAGCGCCAGGGGCTCCTATAATTCACCCCTCCACTTT.

This chain connects TRBV5-6 to TRBJ2-7, with TRBD1 matching over 9 bases. Germline V CDR1 and CDR2: SGHDT, YYEEEE. CDR3 length: 14 amino acids. V lost 4 bases to trimming and J lost 5 bases; unmatched junction nucleotides: 7. The CDR3 spells CASSRGQGSHEQYF. The CDR3 DNA follows: TGTGCCAGCAGCAGGGGACAGGGAAGCCACGAGCAGTACTTC. Filled out from reference TRBV5-6 and TRBJ2-7, the complete variable domain reads DAGVTQSPTHLIKTRGQQVTLRCSPKSGHDTVSWYQQALGQGPQFIFQYYEEEERQRGNFPDRFSGHQFPNYSSELNVNALLLGDSALYLCASSRGQGSHEQYFGPGTRLTVT.

This clone was detected once. The chain is built from TRBV5-1 and TRBJ2-7, with 15 positions matching TRBD2. V was clipped by 4 bases and J by 6 bases; unmatched bases: 8. Germline-derived CDR1 and CDR2 are SGHRS and YFSETQ. This CDR3 contains 16 residues. The CDR3 sequence: CASSASGLAGGGEQYF. As DNA, the CDR3 is TGCGCCAGCAGCGCAAGCGGACTAGCGGGAGGGGGCGAGCAGTACTTC.

The rearrangement uses TRBV19 and TRBJ2-7; a possible D gene is TRBD1 (7 bases). The CDR3 has 12 residues. Germline V lookup: CDR1 LNHDA, CDR2 SQIVND (reference sequence). V was clipped by 4 bases and J by 6 bases, with 10 bases between them. The chain's CDR3 is CASSTQGGEQYF. DNA of the CDR3: TGTGCCAGTAGTACCCAGGGGGGCGAGCAGTACTTC. Variable domain in full (rest from reference TRBV19 and TRBJ2-7): DGGITQSPKYLFRKEGQNVTLSCEQNLNHDAMYWYRQDPGQGLRLIYYSQIVNDFQKGDIAEGYSVSREKKESFPLTVTSAQKNPTAFYLCASSTQGGEQYFGPGTRLTVT.

The J gene is TRBJ1-1, the V gene TRBV7-9; TRBD1 matches at 8 bases. The junction had 12 bases not matched to a gene; V was cut back by 5 bases and J by 10 bases. The CDR3 spans 14 residues. Germline loops: CDR1 SEHNR, CDR2 FQNEAQ (reference sequence). CDR3 bases: TGTGCCAGCAGCCCCCAGGGGGCGTTTTGGTTAGCTTTCTTT. It specifies CASSPQGAFWLAFF. The full variable domain, completed using reference TRBV7-9 and TRBJ1-1, is DTGVSQNPRHKITKRGQNVTFRCDPISEHNRLYWYRQTLGQGPEFLTYFQNEAQLEKSRLLSDRFSAERPKGSFSTLEIQRTEQGDSAMYLCASSPQGAFWLAFFGQGTRLTVV.

With respect to this clone: The sample has other DNA sequences that encode this CDR3 too. The chain recombines TRBV20-1 with TRBJ2-7; 13 bases are a match to TRBD2. The V gene's germline CDR1 is DFQATT and CDR2 SNEGSKA (reference sequence). The V and J ends lost 3 bases and 7 bases, in that order; junction bases with no gene match: 3. This CDR3 comprises 13 residues. Here the CDR3 reads CSASLLAGGEQYF. CDR3 coding DNA: TGCAGTGCTAGTTTACTAGCGGGAGGGGAGCAGTACTTC.

This chain uses TRBV11-2 with TRBJ1-4, with a possible D match to TRBD1 (5 bases). This CDR3 spans 14 amino acids. Germline CDR1 and CDR2: SGHAT and FQNNGV. Trimming removed 5 bases from V and 6 bases from J, with 13 bases in between. The CDR3 sequence is CASSPDGGDEKLFF. The CDR3 coding sequence is TGTGCCAGCAGCCCAGACGGGGGAGATGAAAAACTGTTTTTT.

The CDR3 region has the DNA TGTGCCTGGAGGGGACTGGGGAATACTGAAGCTTTCTTT. Residues: CAWRGLGNTEAFF. The rearrangement uses TRBV30 and TRBJ1-1, with D perhaps TRBD1 (5 bases). Germline V gene sequence: CDR1 GTSNPN, CDR2 SVGIG (reference sequence). This CDR3 has 13 residues. V lost 3 bases to trimming and J lost 5 bases, with 13 bases between them.